This is a list of T cell receptor beta chains from one sample in a study of CD8 T cells in Susac syndrome. TCRdb fed the immunoSEQ multiplex PCR reads into MiXCR, producing one record per CDR3 protein. The profile covers some 300,000 distinct CDR3 sequences, with approximately 89% appearing a single time and more than 0.15% taken by the ten largest. Sequencing was performed on CD8+ T cells from PBMCs. The origin of the receptors is a human donor with multiple sclerosis. The CDR3 runs from the conserved cysteine through the conserved F or W. Fields, in order: V gene, J gene, D gene, clone size, CDR3 DNA, CDR3 protein. The D gene is left open where the match is weak. Some rows mark clone size as missing; the rest say once, few, many or name a class of expanded clone.

TRBV7-9,TRBJ2-1,NA,NA,TGTGCCAGCAGCACCTCTATAGGGTTCGATGAGCAGTTCTTC,CASSTSIGFDEQFF
TRBV5-1,TRBJ2-3,TRBD2,once,TGCGCCAGCAGCGTGGAGACTAGCGGGGCAATGGATACGCAGTATTTT,CASSVETSGAMDTQYF
TRBV4-1,TRBJ1-1,NA,NA,TGCGCCAGCAGCCTTGGGTGGGCCGAAGCTTTCTTT,CASSLGWAEAFF
TRBV28,TRBJ2-7,NA,NA,TGTGCCAGCAGTCCCCAGCGCCCGATACCCCGCTCCTACGAGCAGTACTTC,CASSPQRPIPRSYEQYF
TRBV7-9,TRBJ2-1,NA,once,TGTGCCAGCAGCCCCCGATTGGGGGATGAGCAGTTCTTC,CASSPRLGDEQFF
TRBV12-5,TRBJ2-3,NA,NA,TGTGCTAGTGGTTTGGTAGTGGCTGGGAGCACAGATACGCAGTATTTT,CASGLVVAGSTDTQYF
TRBV3-1,TRBJ2-1,NA,NA,TGTGCCAGCAGCCCCCTCCGGGTGGATGAGCAGTTCTTC,CASSPLRVDEQFF
TRBV20-1,TRBJ2-1,NA,NA,TGCAGTGCTAGAGGTCCACGGGGTGGCTACAATGAGCAGTTCTTC,CSARGPRGGYNEQFF
TRBV7-9,TRBJ1-5,TRBD1,NA,TGTGCCAGCAGCTCAGGGGGGGTCAATCAGCCCCAGCATTTT,CASSSGGVNQPQHF
TRBV27,TRBJ2-7,NA,few,TGTGCCAGCACTCTCAGTTGGTCTTACGAGCAGTACTTC,CASTLSWSYEQYF
TRBV5-4,TRBJ2-2,NA,NA,TGTGCCAGCAGCTTCGACAACACCGGGGAGCTGTTTTTT,CASSFDNTGELFF